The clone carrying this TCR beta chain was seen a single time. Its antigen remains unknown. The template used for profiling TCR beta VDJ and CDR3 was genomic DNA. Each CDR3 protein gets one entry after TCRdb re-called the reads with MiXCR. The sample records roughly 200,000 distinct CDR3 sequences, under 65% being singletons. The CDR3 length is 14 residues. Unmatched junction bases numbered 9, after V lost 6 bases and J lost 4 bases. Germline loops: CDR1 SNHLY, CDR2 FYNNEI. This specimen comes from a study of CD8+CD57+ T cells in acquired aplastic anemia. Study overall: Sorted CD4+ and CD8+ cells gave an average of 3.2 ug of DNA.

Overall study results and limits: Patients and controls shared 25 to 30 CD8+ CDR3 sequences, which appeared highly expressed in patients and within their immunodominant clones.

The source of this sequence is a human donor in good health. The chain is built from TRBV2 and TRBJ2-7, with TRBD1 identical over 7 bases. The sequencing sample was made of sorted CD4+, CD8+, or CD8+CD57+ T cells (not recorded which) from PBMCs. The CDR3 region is CASRTGMFGYEQYF. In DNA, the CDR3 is TGTGCCAGCAGGACAGGGATGTTTGGGTACGAGCAGTACTTC.